This is a list of T cell receptor beta chains from one sample in a study of T cell responses to AZD1222 COVID-19 vaccine. Data came from immunoSEQ multiplex PCR; TCRdb stores just in-frame clones and leaves some out. This repertoire shows about 140,000 clones, 92% found once; its top ten account for 1.7%. The material was peripheral blood, obtained on day 0 of AZD1222 vaccination. The receptor set was obtained from an adult in good health. The CDR3 runs from the conserved cysteine through the conserved F or W. D genes are given only for firm matches. The size field is filled for only some rows; it gives once, few, many or a size class.

J: TRBJ1-3; V: TRBV5-4; D: -; size: once; CDR3: CASSLKGSGNTIYF; DNA: TGTGCCAGCAGCTTGAAGGGGTCCGGAAACACCATATATTTT
J: TRBJ2-1; V: TRBV4-1; D: -; size: few; CDR3: CASSQDRDPYNEQFF; DNA: TGCGCCAGCAGCCAAGACAGGGATCCCTACAATGAGCAGTTCTTC
J: TRBJ1-5; V: TRBV28; D: -; size: -; CDR3: CASSLTRTLRQPQHF; DNA: TGTGCCAGCAGTTTAACCCGAACGTTGAGGCAGCCCCAGCATTTT
J: TRBJ2-2; V: TRBV5-1; D: -; size: -; CDR3: CASSLVRNTGELFF; DNA: TGCGCCAGCAGCTTGGTTAGGAACACCGGGGAGCTGTTTTTT
J: TRBJ2-1; V: TRBV6-2/TRBV6-3; D: -; size: -; CDR3: CASSYSRGSGQFF; DNA: TGTGCCAGCAGTTACTCGAGAGGGTCTGGGCAGTTCTTC
J: TRBJ1-2; V: TRBV7-3; D: -; size: -; CDR3: CASSFGGDYGYTF; DNA: TGTGCCAGCAGCTTTGGGGGCGACTATGGCTACACCTTC
J: TRBJ1-2; V: TRBV24-1; D: -; size: -; CDR3: CATSEQGVDGYTF; DNA: TGTGCCACCAGTGAACAGGGAGTAGATGGCTACACCTTC
J: TRBJ2-1; V: TRBV19; D: TRBD1; size: once; CDR3: CASSPRDRLYSFF; DNA: TGTGCCAGTAGTCCTCGGGACAGGCTCTACTCTTTCTTC
J: TRBJ1-2; V: TRBV6-5; D: -; size: -; CDR3: CASSYSKGTYGYTF; DNA: TGTGCCAGCAGTTACTCGAAGGGGACCTATGGCTACACCTTC
J: TRBJ2-1; V: TRBV27; D: -; size: -; CDR3: CASSLYGAAGTANNEQFF; DNA: TGTGCCAGCAGTTTATACGGGGCAGCCGGGACGGCCAACAATGAGCAGTTCTTC
J: TRBJ1-2; V: TRBV5-4; D: -; size: few; CDR3: CASSTQGRGGYGYTF; DNA: TGTGCCAGCAGCACCCAGGGGAGGGGAGGCTATGGCTACACCTTC
J: TRBJ2-3; V: TRBV9; D: -; size: once; CDR3: CASRAGHGAWDTQYF; DNA: TGTGCCAGCAGGGCCGGACACGGTGCATGGGATACGCAGTATTTT
J: TRBJ2-7; V: TRBV19; D: -; size: -; CDR3: CASSIDRRGEQYF; DNA: TGTGCCAGTAGTATAGATCGGAGGGGCGAGCAGTACTTC